This record covers a single TCR beta chain. The germline gives CDR1 LNHDA, CDR2 SQIVND (reference sequence). Germline trimming cut 7 bases from V and 3 bases from J; bases unmatched to any gene: 12. This CDR3 is 16 amino acids long. The data are from a study of technical replicates of blood from a handful of donors. Sequencing used immunoSEQ multiplex PCR; TCRdb keeps in-frame clones, though not all of them. This repertoire shows tens of thousands of clones, 85% to 95% found once; its top ten account for about 0.39%. The clonotype was recovered from a human donor in good health. Sequencing was done on a sample of T cells isolated from PBMCs. The chain links TRBV19 to TRBJ2-1; TRBD2 matches 7 bases. As DNA, the CDR3 is TGTGCCAGTACACCGAGTGCCAGGGACTACTACAATGAGCAGTTCTTC. Its translation is CASTPSARDYYNEQFF.